This record concerns one T cell receptor (beta chain) sequence. The data stem from a study of T cells after yellow fever vaccination. V was pared by 4 bases and J by 5 bases, with 6 bases of the junction left unmatched. The length of the CDR3 is 16 residues. CDR1 is PRHDT and CDR2 is FYEKMQ in the germline V gene (reference sequence). One entry per CDR3 protein results from TCRdb running MiXCR on the 5' RACE reads. The data hold 300,000 to 400,000 distinct CDR3 sequences, with 6.2% observed a single time. The gene calls are TRBV13 and TRBJ2-4; 12 bases are a match to TRBD2. This sequence originates from a man aged 25-45 years who received the YFV17D yellow fever vaccine. The sequenced sample was PBMCs, obtained 5 days after the yellow fever booster vaccination. CDR3 amino acids: CASSSLAGGEQNIQYF. CDR3 coding DNA: TGTGCCAGCAGCTCCCTAGCGGGAGGGGAACAAAACATTCAGTACTTC.